What follows is one TCR beta chain and its context. Coverage ceases 3 residues before the CDR3 finishes, and the germline J gene fills in the end. V lost 3 bases to trimming and J lost 6 bases; unmatched junction nucleotides: 1. The CDR3 is 12 residues long. These data are taken from a study of T cells in women clearing cervical HPV infection. The protocol was immunoSEQ multiplex PCR, while the TCRdb copy is restricted to in-frame clones and leaves out a portion. The sample features tens of thousands of clones, with 4.3% in its top ten. This chain links TRBV12-3 or TRBV12-4 with TRBJ1-1; 7 nucleotides match TRBD1. Specimen: blood buffy coat. This clonotype originated in a woman between 18 and 70 years old with a cervical HPV16 infection that either progressed to CIN3+ or cleared (not recorded which). Partial CDR3 DNA: TGTGCCAGCAGTTTTACAGGGGCTGAA. This gives the protein CASSFTGAE. The CDR3, in full, reads CASSFTGAEAFF.